The rows below give T cell receptor beta chains drawn from one sample of a study of T-cell reconstitution after alpha-beta-depleted transplantation in children. TCRdb processed the PCR reads anew with MiXCR; each CDR3 protein has one entry. The repertoire holds about 250,000 distinct CDR3 sequences, 24% seen once, with 4.8% in the top ten. This specimen consisted of PBMCs, mostly from graft donor cells, obtained 360 days after TCRalphabeta/CD19-depleted stem cell transplant. The source of these receptors is a female patient between 2 and 15 years old who had a stem cell transplant for congenital amegakaryocytic thrombocytopenia, so the T cells may come from the graft donor. The CDR3 runs from the conserved cysteine through the conserved F or W. D genes are given only for firm matches. Size is stated for part of the rows, as once, few or many counts, or as a class when the clone is expanded.

>17|TRBJ2-2|NA|TRBV6-1|TRBD1
CASTYQGTGSDTGELFF
TGTGCCAGCACCTACCAAGGGACAGGGAGTGACACCGGGGAGCTGTTTTTT
>12|TRBJ2-1|NA|TRBV7-9|NA
CASSLVGIRQFF
TGTGCCAGCAGCTTAGTAGGTATTAGGCAGTTCTTC
>18|TRBJ2-2|few|TRBV5-1|TRBD1
CASSRDRGLQRTTGELFF
TGCGCCAGCAGCCGGGACAGGGGCCTCCAACGGACGACCGGGGAGCTGTTTTTT
>15|TRBJ2-7|many|TRBV5-1|NA
CASSSSGAGTYEQYF
TGCGCCAGCAGCTCCTCCGGGGCGGGAACCTACGAGCAGTACTTC
>14|TRBJ2-5|few|TRBV5-6|NA
CASSFGRVQETQYF
TGTGCCAGCAGCTTCGGGCGGGTCCAAGAGACCCAGTACTTC
>17|TRBJ2-1|few|TRBV5-1|NA
CASSLLPALPSYNEQFF
TGCGCCAGCAGCTTGTTGCCGGCTTTGCCCTCCTACAATGAGCAGTTCTTC
>16|TRBJ2-6|NA|TRBV6-1|TRBD1
CASSRTGGSGANVLTF
TGTGCCAGCAGTAGGACAGGGGGATCTGGGGCCAACGTCCTGACTTTC
>13|TRBJ2-1|many|TRBV28|TRBD2
CRTGGSSYNEQFF
TGTCGAACTGGCGGGAGCTCCTACAATGAGCAGTTCTTC
>17|TRBJ1-1|few|TRBV5-1|TRBD1
CASSLLPLEGASGSAFF
TGCGCCAGCAGCTTGCTTCCGTTAGAGGGGGCCTCAGGCTCAGCTTTCTTT
>15|TRBJ1-6|NA|TRBV3-1|NA
CASSQSRAQNSPLHF
TGTGCCAGCAGCCAAAGCAGGGCTCAAAATTCACCCCTCCACTTT
>15|TRBJ2-1|NA|TRBV18|TRBD1
CASSPGQGIYNEQFF
TGTGCCAGCTCACCGGGACAGGGGATTTACAATGAGCAGTTCTTC
>13|TRBJ2-5|NA|TRBV7-7|NA
CASSLGIRETQYF
TGTGCCAGCAGCTTAGGGATCCGGGAGACCCAGTACTTC
>18|TRBJ2-1|NA|TRBV25-1|TRBD2
CASERPGLAGGNQGEQFF
TGTGCCAGCGAAAGACCGGGACTAGCGGGGGGGAATCAGGGTGAGCAGTTCTTC
>13|TRBJ2-5|NA|TRBV20-1|NA
CSARGPQGETQYF
TGCAGTGCTAGAGGACCTCAGGGAGAGACCCAGTACTTC
>16|TRBJ1-5|NA|TRBV12-3/TRBV12-4|NA
CASRWDFLNSNQPQHF
TGTGCCAGCAGGTGGGACTTTTTGAATAGCAATCAGCCCCAGCATTTT
>16|TRBJ2-3|NA|TRBV5-4|NA
CASSFGALEGTDTQYF
TGTGCCAGCAGCTTCGGCGCCCTCGAGGGCACAGATACGCAGTATTTT
>17|TRBJ1-5|NA|TRBV7-2|NA
CASSLYGAAGGNQPQHF
TGTGCCAGCAGCTTGTATGGGGCGGCGGGAGGCAATCAGCCCCAGCATTTT
>15|TRBJ2-5|few|TRBV4-3|NA
CASSRVVGGMETQYF
TGCGCCAGCAGCCGGGTTGTCGGCGGGATGGAGACCCAGTACTTC
>12|TRBJ2-7|NA|TRBV7-2|NA
CASSPFPREQYF
TGTGCCAGCAGCCCTTTCCCCCGCGAGCAGTACTTC
>13|TRBJ1-1|few|TRBV14|NA
CASSQQGRTEAFF
TGTGCCAGCAGCCAGCAGGGACGGACTGAAGCTTTCTTT
>19|TRBJ2-1|NA|TRBV4-1|NA
CASSQGNLRGIKWGNEQFF
TGCGCCAGCAGCCAAGGCAATTTACGGGGGATCAAATGGGGCAATGAGCAGTTCTTC
>16|TRBJ2-1|few|TRBV20-1|TRBD2
CSARGTSGVSYNEQFF
TGCAGTGCTAGAGGTACTAGCGGAGTTTCCTACAATGAGCAGTTCTTC
>18|TRBJ2-7|few|TRBV27|TRBD2
CASSPGTSGISGTYEQYF
TGTGCCAGCAGTCCCGGGACTAGCGGGATCTCAGGGACCTACGAGCAGTACTTC
>14|TRBJ2-7|few|TRBV7-8|NA
CASSFLSGFYEQYF
TGTGCCAGCAGCTTCCTTTCCGGGTTCTACGAGCAGTACTTC
>15|TRBJ1-2|few|TRBV20-1|NA
CSARDGAGLAYGYTF
TGCAGTGCTAGAGATGGTGCCGGTCTCGCCTATGGCTACACCTTC
>12|TRBJ1-2|few|TRBV10-3|NA
CAARWPDYGYTF
TGTGCCGCTCGCTGGCCAGACTATGGCTACACCTTC
>14|TRBJ1-1|many|TRBV12-3/TRBV12-4|NA
CASSHGAWNTEAFF
TGTGCCAGCAGTCACGGCGCCTGGAACACTGAAGCTTTCTTT
>13|TRBJ2-1|many|TRBV3-1|TRBD2
CASKRGSTHEQFF
TGTGCCAGCAAGCGGGGGTCCACCCATGAGCAGTTCTTC
>15|TRBJ1-2|NA|TRBV4-2|TRBD1
CASSPPGQANYGYTF
TGTGCCAGCAGCCCTCCGGGACAGGCGAACTATGGCTACACCTTC
>14|TRBJ2-3|NA|TRBV6-2/TRBV6-3|NA
CASSYVTLADTQYF
TGTGCCAGCAGTTACGTCACACTTGCAGATACGCAGTATTTT
>14|TRBJ2-5|many|TRBV6-1|TRBD1
CASSVTGGSETQYF
TGTGCCAGCAGTGTTACAGGGGGCTCTGAGACCCAGTACTTC
>17|TRBJ2-5|many|TRBV9|NA
CASSVSRGGASQETQYF
TGTGCCAGCAGCGTGAGCCGTGGGGGAGCTAGCCAAGAGACCCAGTACTTC
>16|TRBJ2-3|few|TRBV3-1|NA
CASSQVGGALGDTQYF
TGTGCCAGCAGCCAAGTTGGCGGGGCTTTGGGAGATACGCAGTATTTT
>13|TRBJ2-1|many|TRBV20-1|NA
CSAREGAYNEQFF
TGCAGTGCTAGAGAGGGGGCCTACAATGAGCAGTTCTTC
>15|TRBJ1-4|few|TRBV3-1|TRBD1
CASSQMRTGTEKLFF
TGTGCCAGCAGCCAAATGAGGACAGGAACAGAAAAACTGTTTTTT
>14|TRBJ1-2|few|TRBV24-1|NA
CATSERGATHGYTF
TGTGCCACCAGTGAACGGGGCGCAACCCATGGCTACACCTTC
>17|TRBJ1-1|few|TRBV6-5|NA
CASSYLRHRDKNTEAFF
TGTGCCAGCAGTTACCTCCGACACCGGGACAAGAACACTGAAGCTTTCTTT
>15|TRBJ2-7|NA|TRBV5-1|NA
CASSLYEGAGNEQYF
TGCGCCAGCAGCTTGTATGAGGGTGCGGGCAACGAGCAGTACTTC
>12|TRBJ1-3|NA|TRBV29-1|TRBD1
CSVSDRGNTIYF
TGCAGCGTCTCGGACAGGGGAAACACCATATATTTT
>16|TRBJ2-5|NA|TRBV25-1|NA
CASSEWTAAAVETQYF
TGTGCCAGCAGTGAGTGGACCGCGGCTGCGGTAGAGACCCAGTACTTC
>13|TRBJ2-1|NA|TRBV12-3/TRBV12-4|TRBD2
CASTRTSGYEQFF
TGTGCCAGCACCCGGACTAGCGGGTATGAGCAGTTCTTC
>14|TRBJ2-1|NA|TRBV7-9|NA
CAGCSTDSYNEQFF
TGTGCCGGGTGCTCGACAGACTCCTACAATGAGCAGTTCTTC
>15|TRBJ1-4|once|TRBV6-1|NA
CAIRGPRGTNEKLFF
TGTGCCATCCGGGGTCCACGTGGAACTAATGAAAAACTGTTTTTT
>14|TRBJ2-7|NA|TRBV6-5|NA
CASSYAGGNYEQYF
TGTGCCAGCAGTTACGCTGGCGGGAATTACGAGCAGTACTTC
>16|TRBJ2-7|NA|TRBV30|NA
CAWSEVSGRRSDEQYF
TGTGCCTGGAGCGAAGTATCGGGTCGGAGAAGCGACGAGCAGTACTTC
>12|TRBJ2-7|NA|TRBV20-1|NA
CSVQRLLDEQYF
TGCAGTGTACAAAGACTGCTTGACGAGCAGTACTTC
>15|TRBJ1-2|few|TRBV24-1|TRBD1
CATSDGQGRNYGYTF
TGTGCCACCAGTGATGGACAGGGGCGAAACTATGGCTACACCTTC
>16|TRBJ2-4|few|TRBV5-1|TRBD1
CASSSDREIAKNIQYF
TGCGCCAGCAGCTCGGACAGGGAGATAGCCAAAAACATTCAGTACTTC
>15|TRBJ2-5|few|TRBV4-1|NA
CASSQDLGREETQYF
TGCGCCAGCAGCCAAGATCTGGGCAGGGAAGAGACCCAGTACTTC
>15|TRBJ1-5|few|TRBV12-3/TRBV12-4|NA
CASTWGIGGNQPQHF
TGTGCCAGCACCTGGGGGATAGGAGGCAATCAGCCCCAGCATTTT
>10|TRBJ2-2|few|TRBV29-1|NA
CSVGAGELFF
TGCAGCGTTGGGGCCGGGGAGCTGTTTTTT
>13|TRBJ2-3|few|TRBV7-3|NA
CASSLFFSDTQYF
TGTGCCAGCAGCTTATTTTTCAGTGATACGCAGTATTTT
>17|TRBJ2-3|NA|TRBV5-6|TRBD2
CASSLGSGSYGEDTQYF
TGTGCCAGCAGCTTGGGAAGCGGGAGCTACGGGGAAGATACGCAGTATTTT
>14|TRBJ1-2|NA|TRBV6-4|TRBD1
CASSDGVTGAGYTF
TGTGCCAGCAGTGACGGGGTGACAGGGGCTGGCTACACCTTC
>14|TRBJ2-5|few|TRBV2|NA
CASDPGPSGETQYF
TGTGCCAGCGACCCGGGACCCTCGGGGGAGACCCAGTACTTC
>12|TRBJ2-5|NA|TRBV12-3/TRBV12-4|NA
CASSFGRGTQYF
TGTGCCAGCAGTTTCGGCCGGGGGACCCAGTACTTC
>14|TRBJ2-7|NA|TRBV9|TRBD1
CASSVAGQGYEQYF
TGTGCCAGCAGCGTAGCTGGACAGGGCTACGAGCAGTACTTC
>17|TRBJ2-1|NA|TRBV28|TRBD2
CASSTYPSGRPSNEQFF
TGTGCCAGCAGTACATACCCTAGCGGGAGGCCCTCCAATGAGCAGTTCTTC